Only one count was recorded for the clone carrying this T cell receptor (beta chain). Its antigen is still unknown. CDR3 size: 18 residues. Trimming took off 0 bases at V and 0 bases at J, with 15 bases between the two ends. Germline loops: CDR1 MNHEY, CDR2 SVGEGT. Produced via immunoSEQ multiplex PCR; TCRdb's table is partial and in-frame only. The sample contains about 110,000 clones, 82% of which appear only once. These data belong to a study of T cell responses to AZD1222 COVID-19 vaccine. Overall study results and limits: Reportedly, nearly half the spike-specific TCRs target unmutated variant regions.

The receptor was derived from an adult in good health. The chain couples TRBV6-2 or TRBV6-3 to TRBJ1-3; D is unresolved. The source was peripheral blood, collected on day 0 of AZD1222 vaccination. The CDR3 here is CASSYSRPGEGSGNTIYF. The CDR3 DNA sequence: TGTGCCAGCAGTTACTCCCGCCCGGGTGAAGGCTCTGGAAACACCATATATTTT.